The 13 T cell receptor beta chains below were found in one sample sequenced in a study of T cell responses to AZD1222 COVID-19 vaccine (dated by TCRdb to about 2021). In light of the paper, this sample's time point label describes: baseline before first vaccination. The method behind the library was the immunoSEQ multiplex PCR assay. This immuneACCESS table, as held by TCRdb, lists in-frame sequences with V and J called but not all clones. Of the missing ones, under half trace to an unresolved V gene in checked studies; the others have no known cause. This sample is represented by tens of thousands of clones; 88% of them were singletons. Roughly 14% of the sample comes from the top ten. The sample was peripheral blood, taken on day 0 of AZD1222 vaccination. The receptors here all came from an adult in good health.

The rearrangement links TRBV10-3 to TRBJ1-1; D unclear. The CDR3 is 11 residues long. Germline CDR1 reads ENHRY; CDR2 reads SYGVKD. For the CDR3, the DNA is TGTGCAATCGGGGAGAACACTGAAGCTTTCTTT. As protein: CAIGENTEAFF.

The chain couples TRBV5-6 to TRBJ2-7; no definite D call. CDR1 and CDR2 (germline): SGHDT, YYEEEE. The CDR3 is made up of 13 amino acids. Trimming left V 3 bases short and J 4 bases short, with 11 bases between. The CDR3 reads CASSWDLRYEQYF. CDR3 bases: TGTGCCAGCAGCTGGGATTTACGATACGAGCAGTACTTC. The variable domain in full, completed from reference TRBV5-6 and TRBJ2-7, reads DAGVTQSPTHLIKTRGQQVTLRCSPKSGHDTVSWYQQALGQGPQFIFQYYEEEERQRGNFPDRFSGHQFPNYSSELNVNALLLGDSALYLCASSWDLRYEQYFGPGTRLTVT.

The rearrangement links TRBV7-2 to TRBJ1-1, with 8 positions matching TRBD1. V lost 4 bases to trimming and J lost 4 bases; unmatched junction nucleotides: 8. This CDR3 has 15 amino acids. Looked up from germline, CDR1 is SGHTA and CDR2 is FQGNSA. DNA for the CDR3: TGTGCCAGCAGCTCATCCGGACAGGGAGTCACTGAAGCTTTCTTT. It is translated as CASSSSGQGVTEAFF.

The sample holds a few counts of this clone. The CDR3 region is CASSPPNSYGYTF. The CDR3 DNA reads TGTGCCAGCTCACCACCGAATAGTTATGGCTACACCTTC. V usage is TRBV18 and J usage is TRBJ1-2; D is unresolved. CDR1 KGHSH and CDR2 LQKENI come from the germline V gene. Trimming took off 0 bases at V and 5 bases at J, with 7 bases between the two ends. The CDR3 has 13 amino acids.

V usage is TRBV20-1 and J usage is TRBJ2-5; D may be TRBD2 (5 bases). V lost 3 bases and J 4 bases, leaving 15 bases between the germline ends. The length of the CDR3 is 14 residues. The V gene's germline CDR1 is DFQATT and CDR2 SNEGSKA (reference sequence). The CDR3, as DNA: TGCAGTGCTAGTAGGTTGGGAGCCGGAGAGACCCAGTACTTC. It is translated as CSASRLGAGETQYF.

Here the CDR3 DNA reads TGCGCCAGCAGCTTGGAACGGGAGGTCTACAATGAGCAGTTCTTC. Translated, it gives CASSLEREVYNEQFF. This chain joins TRBV5-1 and TRBJ2-1, with 7 nucleotides matching TRBD2. The trim removed 0 bases at V and 3 bases at J, leaving 3 bases unmatched. The CDR3 consists of 15 residues. The germline gives CDR1 SGHRS, CDR2 YFSETQ.

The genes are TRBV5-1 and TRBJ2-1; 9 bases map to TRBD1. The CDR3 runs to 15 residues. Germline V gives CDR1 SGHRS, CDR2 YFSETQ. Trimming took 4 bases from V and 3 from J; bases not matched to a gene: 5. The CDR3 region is CASSRRTGDYNEQFF. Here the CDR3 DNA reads TGCGCCAGCAGCCGCCGGACAGGGGACTACAATGAGCAGTTCTTC.

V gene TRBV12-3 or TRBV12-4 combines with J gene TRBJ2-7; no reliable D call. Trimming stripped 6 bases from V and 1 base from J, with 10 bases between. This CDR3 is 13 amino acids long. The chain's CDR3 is CASSSRRSYEQYF. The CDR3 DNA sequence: TGTGCCAGCAGCTCCCGACGGTCCTACGAGCAGTACTTC.

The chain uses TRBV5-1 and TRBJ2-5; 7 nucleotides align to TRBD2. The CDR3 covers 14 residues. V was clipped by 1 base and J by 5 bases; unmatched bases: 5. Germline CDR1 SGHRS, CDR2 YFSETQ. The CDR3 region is CASSLRRELETQYF. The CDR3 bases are TGCGCCAGCAGCTTGCGGCGGGAGCTGGAGACCCAGTACTTC.

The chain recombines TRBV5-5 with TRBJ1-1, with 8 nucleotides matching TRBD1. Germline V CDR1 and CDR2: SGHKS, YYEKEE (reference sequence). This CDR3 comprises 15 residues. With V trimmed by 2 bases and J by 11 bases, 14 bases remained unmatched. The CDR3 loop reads CASSFGETGAIVAFF. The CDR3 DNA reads TGTGCCAGCAGCTTTGGTGAGACAGGGGCGATTGTTGCTTTCTTT.

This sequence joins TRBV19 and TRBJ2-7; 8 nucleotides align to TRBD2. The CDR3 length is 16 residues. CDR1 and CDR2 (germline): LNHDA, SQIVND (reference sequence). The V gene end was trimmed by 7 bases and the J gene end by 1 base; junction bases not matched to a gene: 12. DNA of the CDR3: TGTGCCAGTAACGGGAGCCGACTAGCGTTTTCCTACGAGCAGTACTTC. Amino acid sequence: CASNGSRLAFSYEQYF.

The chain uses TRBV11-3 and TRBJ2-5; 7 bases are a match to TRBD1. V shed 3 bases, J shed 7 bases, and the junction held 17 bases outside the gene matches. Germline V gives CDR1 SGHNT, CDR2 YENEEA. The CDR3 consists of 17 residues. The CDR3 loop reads CASSFSTLWDRAPTQYF. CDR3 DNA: TGTGCCAGCAGCTTTTCTACGTTGTGGGACAGAGCCCCGACCCAGTACTTC.

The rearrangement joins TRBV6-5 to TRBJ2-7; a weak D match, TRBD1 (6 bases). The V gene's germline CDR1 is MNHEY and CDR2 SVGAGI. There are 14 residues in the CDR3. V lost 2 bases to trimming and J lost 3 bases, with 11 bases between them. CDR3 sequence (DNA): TGTGCCAGCAGTTACCACGGCAGGGGCTACGAGCAGTACTTC. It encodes CASSYHGRGYEQYF.